The 14 T cell receptor beta chains below all came from one sample that was sequenced in a study of T cell repertoires in cytomegalovirus infection. TCRdb processed the reads anew with MiXCR; each CDR3 protein has one entry. The repertoire holds under 200,000 distinct CDR3 sequences, with 8% to 10% as singletons. Specimen: PBMCs. The receptors come from a human donor in good health (CMV status not recorded). Some clones in this sample may be carry-over from other donors' samples.

This clonotype occurred many times. The chain has TRBV7-2 and TRBJ2-1; TRBD1 is a possible D gene (6 bases). Germline V lookup: CDR1 SGHTA, CDR2 FQGNSA. Trimming took 5 bases from V and 4 from J, leaving 12 bases between them. CDR3 length: 14 amino acids. Written as DNA, the CDR3 is TGTGCCAGCAGCCCTACCGGACAGTACAATGAGCAGTTCTTC. Encoded protein: CASSPTGQYNEQFF. Combining the CDR3 with reference TRBV7-2 and TRBJ2-1 gives the whole variable domain GAGVSQSPSNKVTEKGKDVELRCDPISGHTALYWYRQSLGQGLEFLIYFQGNSAPDKSGLPSDRFSAERTGGSVSTLTIQRTQQEDSAVYLCASSPTGQYNEQFFGPGTRLTVL.

This clonotype was seen many times. The rearrangement links TRBV7-2 to TRBJ2-1, with D perhaps matching TRBD1 or TRBD2 (6 bases each). In germline, CDR1 is SGHTA, CDR2 FQGNSA. Between the trimmed V and J ends, which lost 1 base and 8 bases, there was a span of 15 bases. CDR3 length: 15 residues. The CDR3 spells CASSLGLVGGYEQFF. The CDR3 bases are TGTGCCAGCAGCTTAGGATTAGTGGGGGGCTATGAGCAGTTCTTC.

There are many counts of this clonotype. J is TRBJ2-3 and V is TRBV7-8; 11 bases fit TRBD2. CDR3 size: 20 residues. Germline V gene sequence: CDR1 SGHVS, CDR2 FQNEAQ. J lost 2 bases, V lost 3 bases, and 16 bases had no gene match. The CDR3, as DNA: TGTGCCAGCAGCTTCCCGCGGGGATCAGGGACTAGCGGCCTCACAGATACGCAGTATTTT. It is translated as CASSFPRGSGTSGLTDTQYF.

This clonotype has only one observation. The chain has TRBV7-9 and TRBJ1-2; 9 positions match TRBD1. Germline CDR1 reads SEHNR; CDR2 reads FQNEAQ (reference sequence). After removal of 6 bases from V and 7 bases from J, the junction contained 9 bases not matched to a gene. This CDR3 is built from 14 residues. The CDR3 DNA follows: TGTGCCAGCAGTCCCGGGACAGGGAGTTGTGGCTACACCTTC. Translation gives CASSPGTGSCGYTF.

This clonotype was seen ten or more times. V is TRBV7-2 and J is TRBJ1-2; TRBD1 might be the D (6 bases). CDR1 and CDR2 (germline): SGHTA, FQGNSA. Trimming pared 1 base from V and 0 bases from J, leaving 6 bases between. This CDR3 comprises 14 residues. The DNA of the CDR3 is TGTGCCAGCAGCTTAGACAGGGCTAACTATGGCTACACCTTC. It is translated as CASSLDRANYGYTF.

The table lists this clonotype with many counts. The gene calls are TRBV7-2 and TRBJ1-4; the match to TRBD1 covers 7 bases. The CDR3 runs 15 residues. The germline V gene has CDR1 SGHTA and CDR2 FQGNSA. Trimming at V came to 1 base and at J to 8 bases, leaving 7 bases not matched to a gene. The CDR3, as DNA: TGTGCCAGCAGCTTAGGCCAGGGGGTTAGCGAAAAACTGTTTTTT. As protein: CASSLGQGVSEKLFF.

This clonotype was counted ten times or more. This sequence joins TRBV7-2 and TRBJ1-2; no reliable D call. Trimming took 1 base from V and 4 from J, leaving 10 bases between them. CDR1 and CDR2 (germline): SGHTA, FQGNSA. The CDR3 loop spans 14 amino acids. CDR3 loop: CASSLGGSVYGYTF. CDR3 bases: TGTGCCAGCAGCTTAGGTGGCAGCGTCTATGGCTACACCTTC.

This clonotype was observed a handful of times. At one end, the junction sequence differs from germline, possibly due to a read error. The chain is built from TRBV5-3 and TRBJ2-5; D is unresolved. TRBV5-3 is identified as an open reading frame with a role that is uncertain. CDR3 length: 14 amino acids. The CDR3 loop reads CASSSATVQETQYF. The CDR3 nucleotides are TGTGCCAGCAGCTCCGCGACGGTGCAAGAGACCCAGTACTTC.

The chain carries TRBV28 and TRBJ2-1, with TRBD2 matching 8 bases. Germline values: CDR1 MDHEN, CDR2 SYDVKM. J lost 2 bases, V lost 5 bases, and 11 bases had no gene match. This CDR3 is built from 17 residues. The CDR3 spells CASSTGGASVAYNEQFF. DNA of the CDR3: TGTGCCAGCAGTACGGGGGGGGCTAGCGTTGCCTACAATGAGCAGTTCTTC.

This clonotype was counted between two and nine times. The chain carries TRBV20-1 and TRBJ1-2; 7 bases are shared with TRBD1. Germline V gene data show CDR1 as DFQATT and CDR2 as SNEGSKA (reference sequence). This CDR3 comprises 16 residues. Trimming took 0 bases from V and 5 from J; bases not matched to a gene: 12. The CDR3 nucleotides read TGCAGTGCTAGAGATTCGGTGACAGGGCTTTTGTATGGCTACACCTTC. Residues: CSARDSVTGLLYGYTF.

This clonotype has just a few counts. The chain combines TRBV10-3 with TRBJ2-1, with 9 bases aligning to TRBD1. Germline loops: CDR1 ENHRY, CDR2 SYGVKD. V gave up 3 bases and J gave up 8 bases; unmatched junction bases: 11. This CDR3 comprises 16 residues. CDR3 DNA sequence: TGTGCCATCAGTGATGCCGGGACAGGGAGGGTCCATGAGCAGTTCTTC. Protein sequence: CAISDAGTGRVHEQFF.

This clonotype was counted at least ten times. This chain joins TRBV23-1 and TRBJ1-5, with D possibly matching TRBD1 (6 bases). TRBV23-1 is an ORF; its function is uncertain. This CDR3 is 16 amino acids long. V lost 6 bases to trimming and J lost 1 base, with 16 bases between them. The CDR3 is CASRLLGGRSNQPQHF. The DNA of the CDR3 is TGCGCCAGCAGGCTTCTTGGGGGCAGGAGCAATCAGCCCCAGCATTTT.

This clonotype was seen more than once but under ten times. This chain uses TRBV5-6 with TRBJ1-1; 7 nucleotides match TRBD1. The V gene end was trimmed by 4 bases and the J gene end by 1 base; junction bases not matched to a gene: 7. The CDR3 is 15 amino acids. Germline V gene data show CDR1 as SGHDT and CDR2 as YYEEEE. The CDR3 DNA follows: TGTGCCAGCAGCGCTAGACGACAGGGGAACACTGAAGCTTTCTTT. This codes for CASSARRQGNTEAFF.

This clonotype was observed many times. This rearrangement joins TRBV12-3 or TRBV12-4 to TRBJ1-2, with a weak D call TRBD1 (5 bases). The V and J ends lost 2 bases and 3 bases respectively, with 7 bases between them. This CDR3 is 13 amino acids long. The CDR3 coding sequence is TGTGCCAGCAGTTTACAGGGATACTATGGCTACACCTTC. Its translation is CASSLQGYYGYTF.